This T cell receptor (beta chain) came from a study of human T cells and chemical hapten exposure (dated by TCRdb to about 2021). Background for the entire study: For sensitization, 2% DPC in acetone was applied to a roughly 2 cm by roughly 2 cm area of upper inner arm skin. Patch testing was done on the upper back using Finn chambers containing 0.01% DPC, and results were scored after 6 days according to International Contact Dermatitis Research Group standards. The mostly female patient cohort included alopecia areata with under or over 50% scalp involvement, alopecia totalis and alopecia universalis. Blood was sampled from patients pre-sensitization (week 0) and at 2, 6 and about 24 weeks after DPC sensitization. Peripheral blood TCR repertoire changes were tracked in vivo in alopecia patients during primary and secondary sensitization to the hapten diphenylcyclopropenone (DPC). Libraries were pooled for sequencing, and variation in per-sample TCR yields was attributed mainly to small differences in library volumes within the pool. Throughout the approximately 22-week study period, patients were also given weekly therapeutic DPC doses on the scalp. For TCR sequencing, blood came from 25 to 35 alopecia patients at anywhere from one to four time points (pre-sensitization, 2, 6 and 24 weeks).

Summary of the overall study and its limitations: The number of PT1 expanded TCRs positively correlated with patch test score, significant at thresholds 8, 16 and 32 but not 4. DPC sensitization did not change the number of TCRs with a frequency above 1 in 1000, and there was no evidence of changes in global repertoire structure. Significantly more large CDR3 similarity clusters were formed by expanded TCRs than by pre-sensitization or healthy control sets, consistent with antigen-driven responses. All patients had alopecia, a presumed autoimmune disease, so their immune response might differ from that of healthy individuals. After repeated subsampling, the strength of the expansion versus patch-test correlation and the threshold at which it became significant changed.

Libraries were prepared through RACE. The instrument was a NextSeq 500. Library preparation attached unique molecular identifiers to individual cDNA molecules for quantitative, reproducible TCR counting. Each blood RNA sample was used to sequence both TCR alpha and TCR beta chains. Turning to the authors' computational methods: A median of about 89,000 TCRs per sample was observed, with a range of about 20,000 to 750,000. The Decombinator software suite was used to annotate the V, J and CDR3 of the TCR reads. For PS versus PT1 abundance plots, all samples were subsampled to the same number of TCRs (28,000). Expanded TCRs were defined as absent before sensitization and observed at least eight times at the 2-week time point. Through fastp at Q25 and MiXCR, TCRdb rebuilt clones from the public reads, retaining in-frame beta chains. Under each unique CDR3 protein, matching rows form one entry showing the most common genes and DNA. For this entry, the V and J calls and clone size follow TCRdb and not the study's own pipeline. In all, the sample holds about 270,000 distinct CDR3 sequences, and roughly 7.7% of those were seen once. The top ten constitute less than 1.5% of the sample.

Trimming costs V 3 bases and J 5 bases, and their ends lie 13 bases apart. Based on the germline V gene (reference sequence), the CDR1 and CDR2 sequences are MNHNY and SVGAGI. The CDR3 spans 15 residues, from the cysteine through the phenylalanine. CDR3 DNA is the only sequence kept; it has 45 bases, read in frame from the first base. The sample's time point label is to be understood as: pre-sensitization, week 0. In light of the paper, this sample's treatment or condition label describes: therapeutic diphenylcyclopropenone sensitization with weekly scalp DPC. At every patch-test visit, the blood draw took place before the patch test was put on. To be eligible, patients had to be aged 18 to 70, diagnosed with alopecia and judged suitable for DPC therapy, while pregnant patients were excluded. Unfractionated whole blood was collected in Tempus Blood RNA tubes, and total RNA was extracted from that blood.

Notes on this clonotype: Its target antigen remains unknown. Per-base quality was not reported, and no clone a single base away is much larger than it.

The material was whole blood, obtained in connection with sensitization to the hapten diphenylcyclopropenone (DPC). The sequence was collected from a man in his late teens or twenties with alopecia areata. Some clones in this sample may be carry-over from other donors' samples. The sequence links TRBV6-6 to TRBJ2-2, with no reliable assignment of the D segment. At the DNA level, the sequence is TGTGCCAGCAGTTATGAGAAGGGAACGACCGGGGAGCTGTTTTTT. Its translation reads: CASSYEKGTTGELFF.